These 10 T cell receptor beta chains were sequenced from one sample in a study of CD8+CD57+ T cells in acquired aplastic anemia (dated by TCRdb to about 2018). Flow cytometry had shown CD8+CD57+ cell expansion in the patients selected for sequencing. Sequencing took place on an Illumina HiSeq 2000. Genomic DNA was used as template for profiling of TCR beta VDJ combinations and CDR3 sequences. TCRdb handled the public reads itself, with Q25 trimming in fastp and clone calling in MiXCR, and kept productive beta chains. Here each entry gathers all rows of one CDR3 protein and keeps the most common genes and DNA. In this sample the table shows over 150,000 distinct CDR3 sequences, 70% to 75% of which occur a single time. Approximately 50% of the sample goes to the ten largest clones. Sequencing used sorted CD4+, CD8+, or CD8+CD57+ T cells (not recorded which) from PBMCs. All receptors come from a human donor with aplastic anemia.

The chain recombines TRBV29-1 with TRBJ1-2; maybe TRBD1 (6 bases). Per the germline V gene, CDR1 is SQVTM and CDR2 is ANQGSEA. With 3 bases removed from V and 8 bases from J, the gap between germline ends came to 13 bases. This CDR3 is 12 amino acids long. The CDR3 nucleotides read TGCAGCGTTGACCGACAGGCCCACGGCTACACCTTC. Translating gives CSVDRQAHGYTF. Together with reference TRBV29-1 and TRBJ1-2, the CDR3 gives the full variable domain: SAVISQKPSRDICQRGTSLTIQCQVDSQVTMMFWYRQQPGQSLTLIATANQGSEATYESGFVIDKFPISRPNLTFSTLTVSNMSPEDSSIYLCSVDRQAHGYTFGSGTRLTVV.

This chain connects TRBV7-2 to TRBJ1-1; D is perhaps TRBD1 (5 bases). Trimming removed 3 bases at V and 7 bases at J, with 15 bases between. Germline CDR1 SGHTA, CDR2 FQGNSA. This CDR3 contains 14 residues. For the CDR3, the DNA is TGTGCCAGCAGCTTGGTTAGGGGAAGGGATGAAGCTTTCTTT. It encodes CASSLVRGRDEAFF.

The chain employs TRBV7-9 and TRBJ1-3; 7 nucleotides agree with TRBD1. Germline lookup yields CDR1 SEHNR and CDR2 FQNEAQ (reference sequence). V lost 5 bases, J lost 5 bases, and 6 bases stayed unmatched. The CDR3 runs 14 residues. DNA for the CDR3: TGTGCCAGCAGCCCCCAGGGGGTTCGAAACACCATATATTTT. As protein: CASSPQGVRNTIYF. Full variable domain (outside the CDR3, taken from reference TRBV7-9 and TRBJ1-3): DTGVSQNPRHKITKRGQNVTFRCDPISEHNRLYWYRQTLGQGPEFLTYFQNEAQLEKSRLLSDRFSAERPKGSFSTLEIQRTEQGDSAMYLCASSPQGVRNTIYFGEGSWLTVV.

A word on this clonotype: At one boundary the junction diverges from the germline segment, which might be a read error. The chain uses TRBV6-4 and TRBJ2-6; the D gene could be TRBD1 or TRBD2 (5 bases each). Germline values: CDR1 MRHNA, CDR2 SNTAGT. There are 14 residues in the CDR3. This CDR3 is CASSESDEGNTEAF. In DNA, the CDR3 is TGTGCCAGCAGTGAGAGTGATGAGGGGAACACTGAAGCTTTC.

The rearrangement links TRBV10-2 to TRBJ2-3; TRBD1 is a possible D gene (5 bases). Germline CDR1 reads WSHSY; CDR2 reads SAAADI. V was trimmed by 6 bases and J by 4 bases, leaving 14 bases between them. The CDR3 has 14 amino acids. Here the CDR3 DNA reads TGCGCCAGCAGCCTCGACAGTGTGCCAGATACGCAGTATTTT. Translated: CASSLDSVPDTQYF.

The CDR3 DNA reads as TGTGCCAGCAGCTTATCTGGGAGGGGACAAGAGACCCAGTACTTC. Translating gives CASSLSGRGQETQYF. The chain recombines TRBV11-1 with TRBJ2-5; 7 bases fit TRBD2. Germline values: CDR1 SGHAT, CDR2 FQDESV (reference sequence). This CDR3 spans 15 amino acids. V gave up 2 bases and J gave up 2 bases; unmatched junction bases: 5.

The chain is built from TRBV19 and TRBJ2-1; 8 positions match TRBD1. The CDR3 covers 16 residues. The germline V gene encodes CDR1 LNHDA and CDR2 SQIVND (reference sequence). Unmatched junction bases numbered 12, after V lost 3 bases and J lost 8 bases. Here the CDR3 reads CASSMDRDTFLDEQFF. CDR3 nucleotide sequence: TGTGCCAGTAGTATGGACAGGGATACATTTTTAGATGAGCAGTTCTTC.

A note on this clonotype: Without the conserved terminal phenylalanine or tryptophan, this CDR3 likely stems from a read error. This chain connects TRBV5-1 to TRBJ2-5; D perhaps matches TRBD1 (6 bases). The length of the CDR3 is 14 residues. V was clipped by 4 bases and J by 9 bases, with 19 bases between them. Germline CDR1 reads SGHRS; CDR2 reads YFSETQ. CDR3 sequence: CASSARTDQGAQYS. The CDR3 DNA is TGCGCCAGCAGCGCTCGGACAGACCAAGGGGCCCAGTACTCC.

This clonotype appeared a few times. This chain joins TRBV20-1 and TRBJ1-5, with 7 bases matching TRBD1. V lost 6 bases, J lost 2 bases, and 7 bases stayed unmatched. Germline-derived CDR1 and CDR2 are DFQATT and SNEGSKA (reference sequence). The CDR3 loop spans 14 amino acids. CDR3 amino acids: CSAQGVGGNQPQHF. CDR3 nucleotide sequence: TGCAGTGCCCAGGGGGTGGGGGGCAATCAGCCCCAGCATTTT.

The chain employs TRBV29-1 and TRBJ1-1, with TRBD1 as a possible D gene (6 bases). The CDR3 runs 11 residues. Germline loops: CDR1 SQVTM, CDR2 ANQGSEA. The V end lost 6 bases, the J end lost 5 bases, and 10 bases lay between the germline ends. The CDR3 DNA follows: TGCAGCGTCGGCAGGGGAACTGAAGCTTTCTTT. This sequence encodes CSVGRGTEAFF.